One and the same sample provided the 23 T cell receptor beta chains below, sequenced in a study of identical twins. TCRdb itself ran the 5' RACE reads through MiXCR, one entry per CDR3 protein. The repertoire consists of approximately 470,000 distinct CDR3 sequences, with more than 13% occurring once and the leading ten covering around 0.57%. These same records also appear under a second study, on yellow fever vaccine responses in identical twins.

The sample consisted of CD4+ T cells sorted from blood. The receptors stem from a woman in her late teens or twenties in good health.

In this sample, this clonotype turned up a few times. J is TRBJ2-1 and V is TRBV10-3, with no clear D. Germline V CDR1 and CDR2: ENHRY, SYGVKD. The CDR3 sequence is 14 residues long. V lost 7 bases to trimming and J lost 2 bases, with 12 bases between them. For the CDR3, the DNA is TGTGCCATCAAGGCCGAGACTCCCTACAATGAGCAGTTCTTC. The encoded protein is CAIKAETPYNEQFF.

This clonotype turned up a few times. V and J are TRBV30 and TRBJ2-2; 8 bases are shared with TRBD2. CDR3 length: 16 amino acids. V was clipped by 2 bases and J by 1 base; unmatched bases: 6. Germline CDR1 reads GTSNPN; CDR2 reads SVGIG (reference sequence). The chain's CDR3 is CAWSRRLAMNTGELFF. DNA of the CDR3: TGTGCCTGGAGTCGCAGACTAGCGATGAACACCGGGGAGCTGTTTTTT.

This clonotype has more than one count but fewer than ten. The V call is TRBV3-1, the J call TRBJ1-1; D possibly corresponds to TRBD1 (6 bases). Trimming took 0 bases from V and 10 from J, leaving 12 bases between them. Germline values: CDR1 LGHDT, CDR2 YNNKEL (reference sequence). The CDR3 has 13 amino acids. The CDR3 is CASSQEGGRAAFF. The CDR3 bases are TGTGCCAGCAGCCAAGAGGGGGGCAGGGCAGCTTTCTTT. The variable domain in full, completed from reference TRBV3-1 and TRBJ1-1, reads DTAVSQTPKYLVTQMGNDKSIKCEQNLGHDTMYWYKQDSKKFLKIMFSYNNKELIINETVPNRFSPKSPDKAHLNLHINSLELGDSAVYFCASSQEGGRAAFFGQGTRLTVV.

This chain uses TRBV13 with TRBJ2-5; 8 nucleotides align to TRBD1. This CDR3 is built from 14 residues. With 3 bases clipped from V and 3 bases from J, the junction kept 3 bases outside the gene matches. Looked up from germline, CDR1 is PRHDT and CDR2 is FYEKMQ (reference sequence). The CDR3 spells CASSLGQVEETQYF. The CDR3 coding sequence is TGTGCCAGCAGCTTGGGACAGGTAGAAGAGACCCAGTACTTC.

The chain recombines TRBV6-5 with TRBJ1-5; no clear D. This CDR3 is built from 13 residues. CDR1 and CDR2 (germline): MNHEY, SVGAGI. Trimming cost V 2 bases and J 3 bases, with 5 bases left between them. Here the CDR3 DNA reads TGTGCCAGCAGTTACGCGCCCAATCAGCCCCAGCATTTT. It is translated as CASSYAPNQPQHF.

The sample holds a few counts of this clonotype. This CDR3 reads CASSTNLGSSYEQYF. DNA of the CDR3: TGTGCCAGCAGCACAAATCTAGGGAGCTCCTACGAGCAGTACTTC. This chain connects TRBV7-2 to TRBJ2-7, with D maybe TRBD2 (5 bases). The germline V gene encodes CDR1 SGHTA and CDR2 FQGNSA. The V gene lost 5 bases and the J gene lost 0 bases, with 14 bases spanning the gap. The CDR3 sequence is 15 residues long.

The chain employs TRBV6-5 and TRBJ2-2; perhaps D is TRBD1 or TRBD2 (5 bases each). The V gene's germline CDR1 is MNHEY and CDR2 SVGAGI. V shed 2 bases and J shed 6 bases, with 13 bases lying between them. This CDR3 is 15 amino acids long. CDR3 sequence (DNA): TGTGCCAGCAGTTACAGGGGAGTTAGTTCCGGGGAGCTGTTTTTT. Residues: CASSYRGVSSGELFF.

The CDR3 is CASSYRTSGSTDTQYF. In DNA, the CDR3 is TGTGCCAGCAGTTACCGGACGAGCGGGAGCACAGATACGCAGTATTTT. The chain is built from TRBV12-3 or TRBV12-4 and TRBJ2-3; D is possibly TRBD2 (6 bases). V gave up 4 bases and J gave up 0 bases, with 14 bases separating them. The length of the CDR3 is 16 residues.

The CDR3 reads CASSRSTRTSPDTQYF. The CDR3 DNA reads as TGTGCCAGCAGCCGCAGTACCCGCACTTCGCCAGATACGCAGTATTTT. The rearrangement links TRBV6-1 to TRBJ2-3; D remains ambiguous. Germline V gene data show CDR1 as MNHNS and CDR2 as SASEGT. The V gene lost 6 bases and the J gene lost 4 bases, with 20 bases spanning the gap. The CDR3 has 16 amino acids.

This rearrangement joins TRBV9 to TRBJ2-3; 9 bases align to TRBD2. The junction had 0 bases not matched to a gene; V was cut back by 0 bases and J by 1 base. In germline, CDR1 is SGDLS, CDR2 YYNGEE. This CDR3 has 15 amino acids. Here the CDR3 reads CASSVGLAGTDTQYF. CDR3 DNA sequence: TGTGCCAGCAGCGTAGGACTAGCGGGCACAGATACGCAGTATTTT.

The genes are TRBV20-1 and TRBJ2-2, with D possibly being TRBD1 or TRBD2 (6 bases each). This CDR3 has 16 amino acids. V lost 0 bases and J lost 7, with 18 bases in between. In germline, CDR1 is DFQATT, CDR2 SNEGSKA (reference sequence). The CDR3 reads CSARDQGLALGGELFF. CDR3 coding DNA: TGCAGTGCTAGAGATCAGGGGCTAGCGCTCGGCGGGGAGCTGTTTTTT.

The chain is built from TRBV18 and TRBJ2-1; 7 bases fit TRBD2. This CDR3 spans 17 amino acids. Per the germline V gene, CDR1 is KGHSH and CDR2 is LQKENI. Trimming removed 3 bases from V and 3 bases from J; junction bases left unmatched: 11. CDR3: CASSPTTSGVHYNEQFF. CDR3 sequence (DNA): TGTGCCAGCTCACCGACAACAAGCGGGGTACACTACAATGAGCAGTTCTTC. The full variable domain, rest sourced from reference TRBV18 and TRBJ2-1, is NAGVMQNPRHLVRRRGQEARLRCSPMKGHSHVYWYRQLPEEGLKFMVYLQKENIIDESGMPKERFSAEFPKEGPSILRIQQVVRGDSAAYFCASSPTTSGVHYNEQFFGPGTRLTVL.

This clonotype was observed a handful of times. The chain combines TRBV20-1 with TRBJ2-1; possible D gene TRBD1, 6 bases. V dropped 0 bases and J dropped 6 bases, with 12 bases sitting between them. Germline loops: CDR1 DFQATT, CDR2 SNEGSKA (reference sequence). The CDR3 length is 14 residues. The CDR3 spells CSARDPRTVNEQFF. The CDR3 DNA sequence: TGCAGTGCTAGAGATCCTAGGACAGTCAATGAGCAGTTCTTC.

This clonotype was observed many times. The V gene is TRBV7-9, the J gene TRBJ1-1; weak D call: TRBD1 (5 bases). The CDR3 loop spans 14 amino acids. Trimming cost V 2 bases and J 3 bases, with 10 bases left between them. Germline-derived CDR1 and CDR2 are SEHNR and FQNEAQ (reference sequence). For the CDR3, the DNA is TGTGCCAGCAGCTTACAGGGTTTGGACACTGAAGCTTTCTTT. It yields the protein CASSLQGLDTEAFF.

This clonotype was seen a handful of times. The chain joins TRBV6-1 to TRBJ2-7; the match to TRBD1 covers 9 bases. V dropped 4 bases and J dropped 2; count of bases not matched to a gene: 6. CDR1 is MNHNS, CDR2 SASEGT, per germline. The CDR3 has 15 amino acids. For the CDR3, the DNA is TGTGCCAGCAGTGGTTCGGGACAGGGCGCCTACGAGCAGTACTTC. This gives the protein CASSGSGQGAYEQYF.

The sample holds a few counts of this clonotype. The chain joins TRBV3-1 to TRBJ1-2; D unresolved. V was clipped by 0 bases and J by 6 bases, with 8 bases between them. Per the germline V gene, CDR1 is LGHDT and CDR2 is YNNKEL (reference sequence). The CDR3 is 13 amino acids. The CDR3 DNA is TGTGCCAGCAGCCAAGATCGTACGGATGGCTACACCTTC. Translation: CASSQDRTDGYTF.

In this sample, this clonotype turned up a few times. The V and J genes are TRBV7-2 and TRBJ2-1; 12 bases are shared with TRBD2. Germline CDR1 and CDR2: SGHTA and FQGNSA. This CDR3 region has 14 residues. V lost 5 bases to trimming and J lost 9 bases; unmatched junction nucleotides: 5. The CDR3 DNA follows: TGTGCCAGCAGCCCGACTAGCGGGGGTCTTGAGCAGTTCTTC. This encodes CASSPTSGGLEQFF.

The V call is TRBV2, the J call TRBJ2-5, with D tentatively TRBD2 (6 bases). The CDR3 extends over 14 amino acids. Trimming cost V 6 bases and J 5 bases, with 16 bases left between them. Germline lookup yields CDR1 SNHLY and CDR2 FYNNEI. The CDR3 spells CASRAGGGSETQYF. The CDR3 nucleotides are TGTGCCAGCAGAGCCGGGGGAGGAAGTGAGACCCAGTACTTC.

V usage is TRBV15 and J usage is TRBJ2-3; either TRBD1 or TRBD2 may supply D (5 bases each). The V end lost 4 bases, the J end lost 5 bases, and 10 bases lay between the germline ends. CDR3 length: 13 amino acids. From germline, CDR1 is LNHNV and CDR2 YYDKDF (reference sequence). CDR3 sequence: CATSKMGEDTQYF. For the CDR3, the DNA is TGTGCCACCAGCAAGATGGGGGAAGATACGCAGTATTTT.

This clonotype has more than one count but fewer than ten. The chain employs TRBV10-2 and TRBJ2-2; D remains unclear. V lost 3 bases and J lost 4, with 9 bases in between. The CDR3 is made up of 14 amino acids. CDR1 and CDR2 from the germline V gene are WSHSY and SAAADI. CDR3 protein: CASSDLASTGELFF. CDR3 nucleotides: TGCGCCAGCAGTGATTTAGCTAGCACCGGGGAGCTGTTTTTT.

This clonotype was found many times. The chain has TRBV11-1 and TRBJ2-1; D is undetermined. The CDR3 totals 18 residues. Germline assignment: CDR1 SGHAT and CDR2 FQDESV (reference sequence). Trimming took 1 base from V and 7 from J, leaving 23 bases between them. CDR3 coding DNA: TGTGCCAGCAGCTTAGGGATGGGTAGCCACGGGCGGTTTAATGAGCAGTTCTTC. Translating it yields CASSLGMGSHGRFNEQFF. Full variable domain (missing parts from reference TRBV11-1 and TRBJ2-1): EAEVAQSPRYKITEKSQAVAFWCDPISGHATLYWYRQILGQGPELLVQFQDESVVDDSQLPKDRFSAERLKGVDSTLKIQPAELGDSAMYLCASSLGMGSHGRFNEQFFGPGTRLTVL.

This clonotype has at least ten counts. The gene calls are TRBV20-1 and TRBJ2-2; D is unclear. This CDR3 is built from 13 residues. Germline V gene sequence: CDR1 DFQATT, CDR2 SNEGSKA (reference sequence). Trimming cost V 3 bases and J 1 base, with 6 bases left between them. This chain's CDR3 is CSASPGNTGELFF. As DNA, the CDR3 is TGCAGTGCTAGTCCCGGGAACACCGGGGAGCTGTTTTTT.

The V gene is TRBV2, the J gene TRBJ2-7; D gene unclear. Deletions cut 1 base from V and 2 bases from J, with 6 bases between. CDR1 is SNHLY, CDR2 FYNNEI, per germline. The length of the CDR3 is 13 residues. The CDR3: CASSEGTTYEQYF. In DNA, the CDR3 is TGTGCCAGCAGTGAAGGGACCACCTACGAGCAGTACTTC.